Each of the 29 T cell receptor beta chains below was sequenced from the same sample in a study of T cell repertoires in ileal Crohn's disease. Specified time point: neoterminal ileum biopsy at postoperative endoscopy, about 6 months after surgery. Sequencing used immunoSEQ multiplex PCR; TCRdb keeps in-frame clones, though not all of them. The sample holds over 8,500 clones, about two thirds seen once. The sequenced material came from ileal tissue. These receptors were obtained from an adult with Crohn's disease.

The chain carries TRBV10-3 and TRBJ2-7; 13 nucleotides line up with TRBD2. V shed 3 bases and J 2 bases; nucleotides not matched to a gene: 16. The CDR3 spans 20 residues. Germline V gives CDR1 ENHRY, CDR2 SYGVKD. DNA of the CDR3: TGTGCCATCAGTGACTTAGCCACTAGCGGGAGGGTTCCGAGACCCTACGAGCAGTACTTC. Protein: CAISDLATSGRVPRPYEQYF.

The chain recombines TRBV6-5 with TRBJ1-1, with D uncertain. Germline-derived CDR1 and CDR2 are MNHEY and SVGAGI. Trimming pared 2 bases from V and 2 bases from J, leaving 12 bases between. This CDR3 has 15 amino acids. The CDR3 bases are TGTGCCAGCAGTTACCTCCACAGCATTAACACTGAAGCTTTCTTT. Protein: CASSYLHSINTEAFF.

The rearrangement links TRBV7-9 to TRBJ1-4; 9 bases align to TRBD1. There are 14 residues in the CDR3. J lost 7 bases, V lost 4 bases, and 4 bases had no gene match. Germline loops: CDR1 SEHNR, CDR2 FQNEAQ (reference sequence). The CDR3: CASSSTGGSEKLFF. The CDR3 DNA reads as TGTGCCAGCAGCTCGACAGGGGGGAGTGAAAAACTGTTTTTT. Variable domain in full (rest from reference TRBV7-9 and TRBJ1-4): DTGVSQNPRHKITKRGQNVTFRCDPISEHNRLYWYRQTLGQGPEFLTYFQNEAQLEKSRLLSDRFSAERPKGSFSTLEIQRTEQGDSAMYLCASSSTGGSEKLFFGSGTQLSVL.

The chain uses TRBV6-5 and TRBJ2-4; perhaps TRBD2 as D (6 bases). This CDR3 has 13 residues. Trimming stripped 3 bases from V and 8 bases from J, with 11 bases between. Germline V gene data show CDR1 as MNHEY and CDR2 as SVGAGI. The CDR3 loop is CASSYGGEDIQYF. DNA for the CDR3: TGTGCCAGCAGTTATGGTGGGGAGGACATTCAGTACTTC.

The chain links TRBV5-1 to TRBJ2-1; 7 bases fit TRBD1. Germline-derived CDR1 and CDR2 are SGHRS and YFSETQ. The CDR3 is 14 residues long. Trimming removed 3 bases from V and 7 bases from J; junction bases left unmatched: 7. The CDR3 region is CASSSGTEGNEQFF. The CDR3 DNA follows: TGCGCCAGCAGCTCCGGGACAGAGGGAAATGAGCAGTTCTTC.

This clone appeared once. This rearrangement joins TRBV29-1 to TRBJ2-1; D is ambiguous. This CDR3 has 12 residues. CDR1 SQVTM and CDR2 ANQGSEA come from the germline V gene. V lost 4 bases and J lost 7, with 11 bases in between. CDR3 in DNA: TGCAGCGTTGTACGTGGGCCGAATGAGCAGTTCTTC. This translates into CSVVRGPNEQFF.

This clone was counted between two and nine times. The chain has TRBV11-1 and TRBJ2-1; 7 nucleotides agree with TRBD2. Trimming at V came to 6 bases and at J to 5 bases, leaving 10 bases not matched to a gene. The CDR3 runs 15 residues. Germline V gene lookup returns CDR1 SGHAT and CDR2 FQDESV (reference sequence). Written as DNA, the CDR3 is TGTGCCAGCAGGCCCCCGGGGGGAGGCAACAATGAGCAGTTCTTC. Amino acid sequence: CASRPPGGGNNEQFF.

The V and J genes are TRBV6-4 and TRBJ1-1, with a weak D call TRBD1 (5 bases). This CDR3 region has 15 residues. Trimming pared 5 bases from V and 0 bases from J, leaving 13 bases between. CDR1 is MRHNA, CDR2 SNTAGT, per germline. CDR3 in DNA: TGTGCCAGCAGTACTGATGGGGGGGTGAACACTGAAGCTTTCTTT. It encodes CASSTDGGVNTEAFF.

About this clone: The same CDR3 can be traced to other DNA sequences in this sample. J is TRBJ2-7 and V is TRBV5-1; 8 nucleotides match TRBD1. CDR1 is SGHRS and CDR2 is YFSETQ in the germline V gene. V gave up 0 bases and J gave up 7 bases; unmatched junction bases: 6. CDR3 length: 14 residues. CDR3 residues: CASSLGTGMGEQYF. The CDR3 nucleotides read TGCGCCAGCAGCTTGGGGACAGGGATGGGTGAGCAGTACTTC. The full variable domain, rest sourced from reference TRBV5-1 and TRBJ2-7, is KAGVTQTPRYLIKTRGQQVTLSCSPISGHRSVSWYQQTPGQGLQFLFEYFSETQRNKGNFPGRFSGRQFSNSRSEMNVSTLELGDSALYLCASSLGTGMGEQYFGPGTRLTVT.

This clone was seen a few times. The V and J genes are TRBV10-3 and TRBJ2-7; TRBD2 might be the D (5 bases). The V gene's germline CDR1 is ENHRY and CDR2 SYGVKD. Deletions cut 5 bases from V and 6 bases from J, with 17 bases between. The CDR3 has 14 residues. This chain's CDR3 is CAISRGPESGEQYF. DNA for the CDR3: TGTGCCATCAGTAGAGGGCCCGAATCCGGCGAGCAGTACTTC.

V gene TRBV29-1 combines with J gene TRBJ2-5; 10 nucleotides align to TRBD2. Germline CDR1 SQVTM, CDR2 ANQGSEA. The CDR3 runs to 16 residues. The junction had 17 bases not matched to a gene; V was cut back by 4 bases and J by 9 bases. CDR3: CSVGGLAGVGWEAQYF. In DNA form, the CDR3 reads TGCAGCGTTGGAGGTCTAGCGGGAGTGGGCTGGGAGGCCCAGTACTTC.

The chain is built from TRBV4-1 and TRBJ1-5; D is perhaps TRBD1 (6 bases). V gave up 3 bases and J gave up 0 bases, with 12 bases separating them. The V gene's germline CDR1 is MGHRA and CDR2 YSYEKL. The CDR3 is 16 amino acids. The CDR3 here is CASSHSAGASNQPQHF. CDR3 sequence (DNA): TGCGCCAGCAGCCATTCGGCGGGGGCTAGCAATCAGCCCCAGCATTTT.

This clone has only a few counts. This chain links TRBV2 with TRBJ2-2, with D hard to call. From germline, CDR1 is SNHLY and CDR2 FYNNEI. The CDR3 runs to 14 residues. Trimming shortened V by 4 bases and J by 5 bases, and 11 bases separated the two germline ends. The CDR3 protein is CASSVLSDTGELFF. CDR3 sequence (DNA): TGTGCCAGCAGTGTATTAAGCGATACCGGGGAGCTGTTTTTT.

The sample holds a few counts of this clone. The chain has TRBV10-2 and TRBJ2-5; D perhaps matches TRBD1 (6 bases). V lost 7 bases and J 7 bases, leaving 22 bases between the germline ends. The CDR3 length is 15 residues. The germline CDR1 and CDR2 sequences are WSHSY and SAAADI. Written as DNA, the CDR3 is TGCGCCAGCACTGGGGGCCCTTTGGGCGGCGGGACCCAGTACTTC. Its protein is CASTGGPLGGGTQYF.

A few counts support this clone. The chain recombines TRBV28 with TRBJ2-2, with 9 bases lining up with TRBD1. This CDR3 has 13 residues. Per germline, CDR1 MDHEN and CDR2 SYDVKM. V gave up 7 bases and J gave up 7 bases; unmatched junction bases: 4. CDR3 coding DNA: TGTGCCAGCAACAGGGGGCAAGTCGGGGAGCTGTTTTTT. This sequence encodes CASNRGQVGELFF.

This sequence joins TRBV4-2 and TRBJ2-2; 8 nucleotides line up with TRBD2. CDR3 length: 16 amino acids. Germline-derived CDR1 and CDR2 are LGHNA and YNFKEQ. V was clipped by 3 bases and J by 0 bases; unmatched bases: 3. CDR3 loop: CASSHLSGTNTGELFF. CDR3 sequence (DNA): TGTGCCAGCAGCCATCTTAGCGGGACGAACACCGGGGAGCTGTTTTTT.

The rearrangement links TRBV18 to TRBJ1-1; D gene unclear. With 3 bases removed from V and 4 bases from J, the gap between germline ends came to 9 bases. CDR3 length: 13 amino acids. The germline CDR1 and CDR2 sequences are KGHSH and LQKENI. This CDR3 is CASSPFEGTEAFF. The CDR3 DNA is TGTGCCAGCTCACCTTTTGAGGGCACTGAAGCTTTCTTT.

This clone was found a few times. The chain uses TRBV29-1 and TRBJ2-7; D possibly corresponds to TRBD1 (6 bases). V lost 8 bases, J lost 0 bases, and 11 bases lay in between. This CDR3 has 12 residues. CDR1 SQVTM and CDR2 ANQGSEA come from the germline V gene. The CDR3 sequence is CSTLTGSYEQYF. The CDR3 nucleotides are TGCAGCACCCTGACAGGCTCCTACGAGCAGTACTTC.

CDR3 loop: CASKAARGTGELFF. The DNA of the CDR3 is TGTGCCAGCAAGGCGGCCCGAGGGACCGGGGAGCTGTTTTTT. This sequence joins TRBV6-1 and TRBJ2-2; possibly TRBD2 for D (5 bases). CDR1 and CDR2 from the germline V gene are MNHNS and SASEGT. Deletions cut 7 bases from V and 5 bases from J, with 14 bases between. This CDR3 region has 14 residues.

V is TRBV2 and J is TRBJ2-7; 7 nucleotides align to TRBD1. The germline V gene has CDR1 SNHLY and CDR2 FYNNEI. Trimming cost V 5 bases and J 3 bases; bases outside gene matches: 1. The CDR3 loop spans 12 amino acids. The CDR3 protein is CASSRTGYEQYF. The CDR3 nucleotides are TGTGCCAGCAGTCGGACAGGCTACGAGCAGTACTTC.

V and J are TRBV9 and TRBJ2-1, with D possibly being TRBD2 (6 bases). Trimming left V 4 bases short and J 2 bases short, with 19 bases between. This CDR3 is 17 amino acids long. Per the germline V gene, CDR1 is SGDLS and CDR2 is YYNGEE. The DNA for the CDR3 is TGTGCCAGCAGCCCAGACATCGGGAGTCGCACCTACAATGAGCAGTTCTTC. Protein sequence: CASSPDIGSRTYNEQFF.

The rearrangement links TRBV7-9 to TRBJ1-1; 9 bases are shared with TRBD1. The CDR3 is 14 residues long. Germline V gene data show CDR1 as SEHNR and CDR2 as FQNEAQ (reference sequence). The junction had 4 bases not matched to a gene; V was cut back by 7 bases and J by 1 base. CDR3 sequence (DNA): TGTGCCAGCAAACAGGGACAGGGGAACACTGAAGCTTTCTTT. Amino acid sequence: CASKQGQGNTEAFF.

CDR3 nucleotide sequence: TGCAGTGCCCTAGGACAGTGGGGCTACACCTTC. Residues: CSALGQWGYTF. The chain carries TRBV20-1 and TRBJ1-2; D is perhaps TRBD1 (6 bases). CDR3 length equals 11 residues. V lost 6 bases and J lost 8, with 13 bases in between. The germline CDR1 and CDR2 sequences are DFQATT and SNEGSKA (reference sequence).

The genes are TRBV6-5 and TRBJ2-1; TRBD2 agrees at 11 bases. CDR3 length equals 15 residues. Losses at the gene ends were 6 bases for V and 4 bases for J; bases not matched to a gene: 5. Germline values: CDR1 MNHEY, CDR2 SVGAGI. CDR3 nucleotides: TGTGCCAGCAGGGTTATAGCGGGAGGGTACAATGAGCAGTTCTTC. It yields the protein CASRVIAGGYNEQFF.

This clone came up a few times. The V gene is TRBV29-1, the J gene TRBJ2-2, with 7 bases matching TRBD1. Germline V gene lookup returns CDR1 SQVTM and CDR2 ANQGSEA. The CDR3 has 12 residues. Losses at the gene ends were 6 bases for V and 6 bases for J; bases not matched to a gene: 4. CDR3 region: CSVQGTAGELFF. The CDR3 DNA follows: TGCAGCGTACAGGGGACGGCCGGGGAGCTGTTTTTT.

This clone was detected only a few times. The V call is TRBV27, the J call TRBJ2-7; 7 bases are a match to TRBD1. In germline, CDR1 is MNHEY, CDR2 SMNVEV (reference sequence). This CDR3 has 13 residues. V gave up 6 bases and J gave up 3 bases; unmatched junction bases: 5. The CDR3 here is CASRGDSLYEQYF. In nucleotides, the CDR3 is TGTGCCAGCAGGGGGGACAGCCTCTACGAGCAGTACTTC.

This clone was seen only a few times. CDR3 region: CASSQRTSGYNEQFF. The CDR3 DNA reads as TGTGCCAGCAGTCAGAGGACTAGCGGGTACAATGAGCAGTTCTTC. The chain joins TRBV2 to TRBJ2-1; 11 bases are a match to TRBD2. CDR1 is SNHLY and CDR2 is FYNNEI in the germline V gene. The CDR3 has 15 amino acids. The junction had 4 bases not matched to a gene; V was cut back by 5 bases and J by 4 bases. The full variable domain, with the rest looked up from reference TRBV2 and TRBJ2-1, is EPEVTQTPSHQVTQMGQEVILRCVPISNHLYFYWYRQILGQKVEFLVSFYNNEISEKSEIFDDQFSVERPDGSNFTLKIRSTKLEDSAMYFCASSQRTSGYNEQFFGPGTRLTVL.

The chain carries TRBV4-1 and TRBJ1-3; D uncertain. V lost 2 bases, J lost 4 bases, and 6 bases lay in between. Per the germline V gene, CDR1 is MGHRA and CDR2 is YSYEKL. The CDR3 extends over 13 amino acids. The CDR3 DNA sequence: TGCGCCAGCAGCCAATCCAGGGGAAACACCATATATTTT. This gives the protein CASSQSRGNTIYF.

J is TRBJ1-4 and V is TRBV7-6; D perhaps matches TRBD1 (6 bases). The CDR3 is 16 residues long. Germline V lookup: CDR1 SGHVS, CDR2 FNYEAQ. The V and J ends lost 4 bases and 8 bases respectively, with 20 bases between them. CDR3 residues: CASSSFDGDIREKLFF. Here the CDR3 DNA reads TGTGCCAGCAGCTCCTTCGACGGGGACATTCGAGAAAAACTGTTTTTT.